The 10 T cell receptor beta chains given below trace back to one sample, sequenced in a study of neurological immune-mediated disorders. Time point: longitudinal time-point 2. Each CDR3 protein is one row after TCRdb ran MiXCR on the 5' RACE reads. The repertoire consists of 57,000 or so distinct CDR3 sequences, with more than 9.5% occurring once and the leading ten covering approximately 12%. What was sequenced was PBMCs. The receptors here all came from a man aged 25-45 years in good health.

This clonotype appeared many times. The V and J genes are TRBV30 and TRBJ1-2, with D unresolved. V lost 3 bases and J lost 8, with 10 bases in between. Per germline, CDR1 GTSNPN and CDR2 SVGIG (reference sequence). This CDR3 has 11 residues. The CDR3 loop is CAWRGHRGYTF. CDR3 nucleotide sequence: TGTGCCTGGAGAGGGCACCGGGGCTACACCTTC.

The table lists this clonotype with many counts. This sequence joins TRBV5-6 and TRBJ2-2; D gene unclear. The CDR3 runs to 15 residues. Trimming shortened V by 5 bases and J by 1 base, and 12 bases separated the two germline ends. Germline-derived CDR1 and CDR2 are SGHDT and YYEEEE. The CDR3 here is CASRTGLLNTGELFF. CDR3 DNA sequence: TGTGCCAGCAGAACCGGGCTCTTGAACACCGGGGAGCTGTTTTTT.

The chain links TRBV27 to TRBJ2-1, with D maybe TRBD2 (5 bases). The CDR3 has 14 residues. The germline V gene has CDR1 MNHEY and CDR2 SMNVEV (reference sequence). V was shortened by 1 base and J by 8 bases, with 12 bases between the two germline ends. The CDR3 region is CASSLFSGNHEQFF. The DNA for the CDR3 is TGTGCCAGCAGTTTATTTTCCGGGAACCATGAGCAGTTCTTC.

This clonotype was seen repeatedly, ten times or more. The chain uses TRBV12-3 or TRBV12-4 and TRBJ2-7; the D is unclear. The V end was cut by 4 bases, the J end by 2 bases, with 15 bases between. The CDR3 runs 15 residues. The CDR3, as DNA: TGTGCCAGCAGTTCGTCTTCTGGCGGCACCTACGAGCAGTACTTC. This encodes CASSSSSGGTYEQYF.

Ten or more counts support this clonotype. The chain is built from TRBV12-3 or TRBV12-4 and TRBJ2-5; D is uncertain. The CDR3 loop spans 14 amino acids. The V end lost 3 bases, the J end lost 1 base, and 9 bases lay between the germline ends. CDR3 in amino acids: CASSLGWSQETQYF. CDR3 nucleotides: TGTGCCAGCAGTTTGGGGTGGAGCCAAGAGACCCAGTACTTC.

This clonotype was seen ten or more times. This sequence joins TRBV5-1 and TRBJ2-5; 8 bases align to TRBD1. The CDR3 extends over 16 amino acids. The ends lost 0 bases at V and 1 base at J; junction bases unmatched: 5. In germline, CDR1 is SGHRS, CDR2 YFSETQ. CDR3: CASSLEGRGLQETQYF. CDR3 nucleotide sequence: TGCGCCAGCAGCTTGGAGGGCAGGGGGCTCCAAGAGACCCAGTACTTC.

This clonotype showed up many times. This CDR3 is CASSHTPGQGASNGYTF. CDR3 in DNA: TGCGCCAGCAGCCACACCCCGGGGCAGGGGGCGAGTAATGGCTACACCTTC. The chain has TRBV5-1 and TRBJ1-2, with 8 bases that match TRBD1. The CDR3 is made up of 17 amino acids. CDR1 and CDR2 (germline): SGHRS, YFSETQ. Trimming at V came to 4 bases and at J to 6 bases, leaving 17 bases not matched to a gene.

This rearrangement joins TRBV11-2 to TRBJ2-2, with 7 bases lining up with TRBD1. CDR3 size: 17 residues. CDR1 is SGHAT and CDR2 is FQNNGV in the germline V gene. Germline trimming cut 4 bases from V and 5 bases from J; bases unmatched to any gene: 13. In DNA, the CDR3 is TGTGCCAGCAGCTATAGACCGGGACAGCAAGAAACCGGGGAGCTGTTTTTT. Protein sequence: CASSYRPGQQETGELFF.

In the case of this clonotype: A read error may produce the germline difference seen at one junction end. The V and J genes are TRBV13 and TRBJ2-7; no clear D gene. The CDR3 spans 13 residues. CDR1 PRHDT and CDR2 FYEKMQ come from the germline V gene (reference sequence). The CDR3 loop reads CASSLLDRYDQYF. The CDR3 bases are TGTGCCAGCAGCTTACTAGACCGCTACGACCAGTACTTC.

This clonotype was recorded many times. V gene TRBV7-3 combines with J gene TRBJ2-1, with 7 positions matching TRBD1. From germline, CDR1 is SGHTA and CDR2 FQGTGA. Losses at the gene ends were 3 bases for V and 1 base for J; bases not matched to a gene: 6. The CDR3 is made up of 16 amino acids. For the CDR3, the DNA is TGTGCCAGCAGCTTTACGGGACAGAAATCCTACAATGAGCAGTTCTTC. It is translated as CASSFTGQKSYNEQFF. The whole variable domain, remainder taken from reference TRBV7-3 and TRBJ2-1, is GAGVSQTPSNKVTEKGKYVELRCDPISGHTALYWYRQSLGQGPEFLIYFQGTGAADDSGLPNDRFFAVRPEGSVSTLKIQRTERGDSAVYLCASSFTGQKSYNEQFFGPGTRLTVL.